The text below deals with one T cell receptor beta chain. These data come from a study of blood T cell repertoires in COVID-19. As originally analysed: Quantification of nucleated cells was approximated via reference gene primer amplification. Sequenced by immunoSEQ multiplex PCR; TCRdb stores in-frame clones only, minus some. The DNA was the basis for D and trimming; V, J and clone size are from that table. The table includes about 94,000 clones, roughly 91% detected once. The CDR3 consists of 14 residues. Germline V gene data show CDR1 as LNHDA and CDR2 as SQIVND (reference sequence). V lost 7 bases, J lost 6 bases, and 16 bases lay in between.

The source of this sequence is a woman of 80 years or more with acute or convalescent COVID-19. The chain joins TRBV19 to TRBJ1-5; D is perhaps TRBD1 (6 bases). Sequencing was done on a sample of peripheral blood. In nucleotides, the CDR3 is TGTGCCAGTACCTCCAGACAGGCGACTCAGCCCCAGCATTTT. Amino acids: CASTSRQATQPQHF.